A single sample is the source of the 23 T cell receptor beta chains below, sequenced in a study of T cell responses to AZD1222 COVID-19 vaccine. Produced via immunoSEQ multiplex PCR; TCRdb's table is partial and in-frame only. The data contain 75,000 to 95,000 clones, 88% of them singletons. Sequencing used peripheral blood, obtained on day 0 of AZD1222 vaccination. The source is an adult in good health.

The chain couples TRBV5-1 to TRBJ1-4, with D perhaps TRBD1 (5 bases). The CDR3 is 14 amino acids. Germline-derived CDR1 and CDR2 are SGHRS and YFSETQ. The V and J ends lost 4 bases and 1 base respectively, with 8 bases between them. The CDR3 nucleotides are TGCGCCAGCAGCCTGGGACGAACTAATGAAAAACTGTTTTTT. Translating gives CASSLGRTNEKLFF.

V is TRBV28 and J is TRBJ2-5; D possibly corresponds to TRBD1 (5 bases). This CDR3 has 14 amino acids. The germline gives CDR1 MDHEN, CDR2 SYDVKM. V was clipped by 5 bases and J by 3 bases, with 13 bases between them. The CDR3 protein is CASSASTEEETQYF. CDR3 nucleotides: TGTGCCAGCAGTGCCTCGACAGAAGAAGAGACCCAGTACTTC.

The chain links TRBV4-2 to TRBJ1-3; D is ambiguous. Germline V lookup: CDR1 LGHNA, CDR2 YNFKEQ. The CDR3 spans 15 residues. V was cut by 7 bases and J by 4 bases, with 17 bases left in between. DNA of the CDR3: TGTGCCAGCAACTCGCGGTGGCCTCAAGGAAACACCATATATTTT. Amino acid sequence: CASNSRWPQGNTIYF.

This sequence joins TRBV10-1 and TRBJ2-7; tentatively, D is TRBD2 (7 bases). V was cut by 9 bases and J by 0 bases, with 15 bases left in between. Germline CDR1 is WNHNN and CDR2 is SYGVQD (reference sequence). CDR3 length: 14 amino acids. CDR3 DNA sequence: TGCGCCAGTACCAAAGGGGGGGTCTCCTACGAGCAGTACTTC. It translates to CASTKGGVSYEQYF.

The chain uses TRBV9 and TRBJ2-1; TRBD2 matches at 10 bases. The J segment lost 7 bases and the V segment lost 4 bases, leaving 8 bases of the junction unmatched. The CDR3 totals 15 residues. Germline assignment: CDR1 SGDLS and CDR2 YYNGEE. The CDR3 DNA reads TGTGCCAGCAGCCCGCTTGTACTAGCGGGAAATGAGCAGTTCTTC. Protein: CASSPLVLAGNEQFF.

V gene TRBV28 combines with J gene TRBJ2-7; 7 nucleotides agree with TRBD2. Germline values: CDR1 MDHEN, CDR2 SYDVKM. Trimming took 2 bases from V and 11 from J; bases not matched to a gene: 6. The CDR3 length is 12 residues. The CDR3 reads CASSLIGREEYF. In DNA, the CDR3 is TGTGCCAGCAGTTTAATAGGGAGGGAGGAGTACTTC.

The rearrangement links TRBV3-1 (or the pseudogene TRBV3-2) to TRBJ2-7, with unresolved D. Trimming removed 0 bases from V and 7 bases from J, with 4 bases in between. This CDR3 comprises 11 residues. Per the germline V gene, CDR1 is LGHDT and CDR2 is YNNKEL (reference sequence). The CDR3 reads CASSQESEQYF. For the CDR3, the DNA is TGTGCCAGCAGCCAAGAATCAGAGCAGTACTTC.

The chain joins TRBV7-2 to TRBJ1-6; D is unresolved. The CDR3 consists of 16 residues. Germline V gene sequence: CDR1 SGHTA, CDR2 FQGNSA. V dropped 2 bases and J dropped 4 bases, with 12 bases sitting between them. CDR3 region: CASSLIDGLYNSPLHF. CDR3 bases: TGTGCCAGCAGCTTAATCGACGGATTGTATAATTCACCCCTCCACTTT.

This chain uses TRBV27 with TRBJ1-2; D remains ambiguous. The germline V gene encodes CDR1 MNHEY and CDR2 SMNVEV (reference sequence). The length of the CDR3 is 15 residues. V shed 5 bases and J shed 3 bases, with 16 bases lying between them. The CDR3 coding sequence is TGTGCCAGCAGTCCCCATATCACCGGGTACTATGGCTACACCTTC. As protein: CASSPHITGYYGYTF.

This chain joins TRBV7-9 and TRBJ1-1; D may be TRBD1 (5 bases). The ends were cut back, 5 bases at V and 1 base at J, with 14 bases in the middle. Germline V gene sequence: CDR1 SEHNR, CDR2 FQNEAQ (reference sequence). This CDR3 region has 15 residues. The CDR3 loop reads CASSLAGLGNTEAFF. The DNA of the CDR3 is TGTGCCAGCAGCCTGGCGGGGCTAGGGAACACTGAAGCTTTCTTT.

V is TRBV28 and J is TRBJ2-3, with 7 positions matching TRBD2. Losses at the gene ends were 5 bases for V and 3 bases for J; bases not matched to a gene: 11. Germline values: CDR1 MDHEN, CDR2 SYDVKM. The CDR3 runs 16 residues. CDR3 sequence: CASSLPGGRGTDTQYF. Here the CDR3 DNA reads TGTGCCAGCAGTCTCCCGGGTGGGAGGGGAACAGATACGCAGTATTTT.

CDR3 in DNA: TGTGCCAGCAGCTTAGCGAGGACGAACACCCCCCCGAATGAGCAGTTCTTC. Amino acid sequence: CASSLARTNTPPNEQFF. The chain joins TRBV7-2 to TRBJ2-1, with no clear D. This CDR3 has 17 residues. Trimming took off 0 bases at V and 7 bases at J, with 19 bases between the two ends. Germline V gene data show CDR1 as SGHTA and CDR2 as FQGNSA.

This chain joins TRBV27 and TRBJ1-5; unclear D gene. Germline-derived CDR1 and CDR2 are MNHEY and SMNVEV (reference sequence). The CDR3 has 17 residues. The V end lost 1 base, the J end lost 6 bases, and 19 bases lay between the germline ends. CDR3 region: CASSLFSDLMRSQPQHF. The CDR3 bases are TGTGCCAGCAGTTTATTCTCCGATCTAATGAGGAGTCAGCCCCAGCATTTT.

The V gene is TRBV6-5, the J gene TRBJ2-1; no definite D call. Trimming took 4 bases from V and 0 from J, leaving 13 bases between them. The length of the CDR3 is 16 residues. Germline loops: CDR1 MNHEY, CDR2 SVGAGI. Written as DNA, the CDR3 is TGTGCCAGCAGTTTCCTGTGGAGCAGCTCCTACAATGAGCAGTTCTTC. Protein: CASSFLWSSSYNEQFF.

This chain joins TRBV9 and TRBJ1-6; D is undetermined. Trimming removed 3 bases at V and 6 bases at J, with 10 bases between. Germline CDR1 is SGDLS and CDR2 is YYNGEE. This CDR3 contains 14 residues. The CDR3 DNA is TGTGCCAGCAGCGCGGGCCTTACTAATTCACCCCTCCACTTT. This gives the protein CASSAGLTNSPLHF.

The V call is TRBV6-1, the J call TRBJ1-5; weak D call: TRBD1 (6 bases). V lost 2 bases to trimming and J lost 4 bases, with 12 bases between them. Per the germline V gene, CDR1 is MNHNS and CDR2 is SASEGT. CDR3 length: 15 residues. CDR3 protein: CASSEWDQGNQPQHF. The CDR3 bases are TGTGCCAGCAGTGAATGGGACCAGGGGAATCAGCCCCAGCATTTT.

A few counts support this clone. The chain has TRBV4-3 and TRBJ1-2; 7 nucleotides match TRBD1. In germline, CDR1 is LGHNA, CDR2 YSLEER. This CDR3 region has 14 residues. Trimming at V came to 5 bases and at J to 2 bases, leaving 5 bases not matched to a gene. CDR3 protein: CASSSQGTNYGYTF. The CDR3 bases are TGCGCCAGCAGCTCACAGGGGACCAACTATGGCTACACCTTC.

In its sample, this clone was seen a few times. This rearrangement joins TRBV5-1 to TRBJ1-1; D uncertain. Looked up from germline, CDR1 is SGHRS and CDR2 is YFSETQ. The CDR3 covers 13 residues. Trimming took off 5 bases at V and 1 base at J, with 9 bases between the two ends. CDR3 sequence: CASRLDGNTEAFF. CDR3 bases: TGCGCCAGCAGACTGGACGGGAACACTGAAGCTTTCTTT.

The CDR3 loop reads CASSLTGTGGYEQYF. CDR3 nucleotide sequence: TGCGCCAGCAGCTTGACCGGGACAGGGGGCTACGAGCAGTACTTC. The chain combines TRBV5-1 with TRBJ2-7; 11 bases are shared with TRBD1. The CDR3 has 15 residues. CDR1 and CDR2 (germline): SGHRS, YFSETQ. The J segment lost 3 bases and the V segment lost 1 base, leaving 3 bases of the junction unmatched.

The chain is built from TRBV7-2 and TRBJ2-7; 7 nucleotides align to TRBD1. The CDR3 spans 17 residues. CDR1 and CDR2 (germline): SGHTA, FQGNSA. V shed 5 bases and J 5 bases; nucleotides not matched to a gene: 18. The CDR3 loop reads CASSPRVRDSRYHEQYF. The DNA of the CDR3 is TGTGCCAGCAGCCCCCGGGTCCGGGACAGTCGCTACCACGAGCAGTACTTC.

The J gene is TRBJ1-4, the V gene TRBV2; 8 bases are shared with TRBD1. The ends lost 6 bases at V and 7 bases at J; junction bases unmatched: 10. The CDR3 loop spans 15 amino acids. Germline V gene data show CDR1 as SNHLY and CDR2 as FYNNEI. CDR3 DNA: TGTGCCAGCAGCCCAACAGGGGGGGGAGGTGAAAAACTGTTTTTT. This sequence encodes CASSPTGGGGEKLFF.

J is TRBJ1-2 and V is TRBV7-3; 7 nucleotides line up with TRBD1. V lost 2 bases, J lost 4 bases, and 16 bases stayed unmatched. Germline lookup yields CDR1 SGHTA and CDR2 FQGTGA. The CDR3 has 18 amino acids. The CDR3 is CASSLAVRQGGFGYGYTF. The DNA for the CDR3 is TGTGCCAGCAGCTTAGCGGTGCGGCAGGGGGGATTTGGCTATGGCTACACCTTC.

The rearrangement joins TRBV9 to TRBJ2-7; TRBD1 agrees at 10 bases. The CDR3 spans 17 residues. Trimming cost V 4 bases and J 2 bases; bases outside gene matches: 12. In germline, CDR1 is SGDLS, CDR2 YYNGEE. CDR3 protein: CASSSTAGTGVPYEQYF. The DNA for the CDR3 is TGTGCCAGCAGCTCTACGGCCGGGACAGGGGTTCCCTACGAGCAGTACTTC.